The 8 T cell receptor beta chains given below trace back to one sample, sequenced in a study of T cells after yellow fever vaccination. TCRdb used MiXCR to reprocess the 5' RACE reads, holding one entry per CDR3 protein. This table holds a few hundred thousand distinct CDR3 sequences, approximately 4% found once. This specimen was PBMCs, taken 5 days after the yellow fever booster vaccination. Source of these receptors: a man aged 18 to 35 who received the YFV17D yellow fever vaccine.

This clonotype was detected ten times or more. For the CDR3, the DNA is TGTGCCAGCAGCTTGGGGGTACGGGAAAAACTGTTTTTT. It specifies CASSLGVREKLFF. V and J are TRBV7-9 and TRBJ1-4, with D possibly matching TRBD1 (5 bases). V was shortened by 3 bases and J by 8 bases, with 10 bases between the two germline ends. Germline values: CDR1 SEHNR, CDR2 FQNEAQ (reference sequence). The CDR3 consists of 13 residues. Drawing the rest from reference TRBV7-9 and TRBJ1-4, the complete variable domain is DTGVSQNPRHKITKRGQNVTFRCDPISEHNRLYWYRQTLGQGPEFLTYFQNEAQLEKSRLLSDRFSAERPKGSFSTLEIQRTEQGDSAMYLCASSLGVREKLFFGSGTQLSVL.

This chain uses TRBV9 with TRBJ1-4, with D uncertain. The germline CDR1 and CDR2 sequences are SGDLS and YYNGEE. V lost 4 bases, J lost 4 bases, and 11 bases lay in between. This CDR3 is built from 14 residues. The CDR3 loop reads CASSSGSGNEKLFF. CDR3 in DNA: TGTGCCAGCAGCAGTGGTTCGGGTAATGAAAAACTGTTTTTT.

This clonotype was seen at least ten times. V usage is TRBV20-1 and J usage is TRBJ1-3, with 8 bases identical to TRBD1. Trimming took 1 base from V and 8 from J; bases not matched to a gene: 7. CDR1 is DFQATT and CDR2 is SNEGSKA in the germline V gene (reference sequence). The CDR3 is 14 amino acids. CDR3 nucleotide sequence: TGCAGTGCTAGAGTGGCAGGGGGCAGGGACACCATATATTTT. Protein sequence: CSARVAGGRDTIYF.

This clonotype was seen a few times. J is TRBJ2-1 and V is TRBV4-1; the D gene is possibly TRBD2 (6 bases). Between the trimmed V and J ends, which lost 4 bases and 10 bases, there was a span of 14 bases. This CDR3 region has 13 residues. CDR1 MGHRA and CDR2 YSYEKL come from the germline V gene. CDR3 amino acids: CASSPTGTQEQFF. DNA of the CDR3: TGCGCCAGCAGCCCTACTGGGACTCAAGAGCAGTTCTTC.

The chain couples TRBV5-1 to TRBJ2-5; a weak D match, TRBD1 (6 bases). This CDR3 has 12 residues. With 6 bases removed from V and 4 bases from J, the gap between germline ends came to 10 bases. CDR1 is SGHRS and CDR2 is YFSETQ in the germline V gene. This CDR3 reads CASTGAGETQYF. CDR3 coding DNA: TGCGCCAGCACAGGGGCTGGAGAGACCCAGTACTTC.

The rearrangement joins TRBV14 to TRBJ2-3; 7 bases agree with TRBD1. This CDR3 is 16 amino acids long. V dropped 0 bases and J dropped 5; count of bases not matched to a gene: 8. CDR1 is SGHDN and CDR2 is FVKESK in the germline V gene. The CDR3 bases are TGTGCCAGCAGCCAAGACTACGGACAGGCGGTAGATACGCAGTATTTT. Translation gives CASSQDYGQAVDTQYF.

This clonotype was detected ten times or more. V usage is TRBV7-2 and J usage is TRBJ1-6; a weak D match, TRBD1 (5 bases). The germline V gene encodes CDR1 SGHTA and CDR2 FQGNSA. Trimming removed 6 bases at V and 5 bases at J, with 17 bases between. The length of the CDR3 is 16 residues. The CDR3 sequence is CASSPLAGQNNSPLHF. The CDR3 DNA reads as TGTGCCAGCAGTCCTCTCGCGGGGCAGAATAATTCACCCCTCCACTTT.

The chain employs TRBV20-1 and TRBJ2-3; D remains unclear. Trimming removed 3 bases at V and 4 bases at J, with 8 bases between. The CDR3 runs 12 residues. Germline assignment: CDR1 DFQATT and CDR2 SNEGSKA (reference sequence). CDR3 nucleotide sequence: TGCAGTGCTAGGCCTACGGCAGATACGCAGTATTTT. Residues: CSARPTADTQYF.